This T cell receptor (beta chain) was obtained from a study of T cells in Graves' hyperthyroidism and ophthalmopathy. Amplification yielded TCR beta CDR3 regions, with RNA transcripts as the source. In the first-round RT-PCR of the TCR CDR3, the HTBI primer set was used. TCRdb recomputed calls from the multiplex PCR reads with MiXCR, one row per CDR3 protein. The repertoire consists of about 560,000 distinct CDR3 sequences, with 14% occurring once and the leading ten covering around 13%. In patients aged 18 to 65, hyperthyroidism was newly diagnosed, with duration under 2 months. Uncontrolled infection, other autoimmune disease, pregnancy and lactation each barred patients from inclusion. The sequence came from a woman aged 40 to 49 with Graves' hyperthyroidism. The specimen sequenced was blood.

CDR3 amino acids: CASSTPGTSGRAGNEQFF. CDR3 DNA: TGTGCCAGCAGTACCCCCGGGACTAGCGGGAGGGCGGGGAATGAGCAGTTCTTC. The genes are TRBV27 and TRBJ2-1; 16 nucleotides align to TRBD2. Per germline, CDR1 MNHEY and CDR2 SMNVEV (reference sequence). V trimming: 5 bases; J trimming: 7 bases; junction bases outside the gene matches: 11. The CDR3 has 18 residues.